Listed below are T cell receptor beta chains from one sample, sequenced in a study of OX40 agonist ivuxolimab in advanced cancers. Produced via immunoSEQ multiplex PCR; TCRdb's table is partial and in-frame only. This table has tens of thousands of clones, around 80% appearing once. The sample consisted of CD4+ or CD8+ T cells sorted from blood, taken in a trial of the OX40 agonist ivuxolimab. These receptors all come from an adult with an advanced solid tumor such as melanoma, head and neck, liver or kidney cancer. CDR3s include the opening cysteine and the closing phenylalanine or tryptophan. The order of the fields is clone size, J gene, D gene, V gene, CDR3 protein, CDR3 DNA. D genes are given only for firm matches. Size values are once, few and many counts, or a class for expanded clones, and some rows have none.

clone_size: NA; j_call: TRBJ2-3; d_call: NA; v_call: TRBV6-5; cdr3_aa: CASSYALADTQYF; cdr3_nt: TGTGCCAGCAGTTACGCTCTTGCAGATACGCAGTATTTT
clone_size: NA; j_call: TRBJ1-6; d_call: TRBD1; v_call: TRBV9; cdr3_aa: CASSETTGVSSYNSPLHF; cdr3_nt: TGTGCCAGCAGCGAGACGACAGGGGTCAGCTCCTATAATTCACCCCTCCACTTT
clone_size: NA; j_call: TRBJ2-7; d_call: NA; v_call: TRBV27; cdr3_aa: CASSLLPGVYEQYF; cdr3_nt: TGTGCCAGCAGTTTATTGCCGGGTGTCTACGAGCAGTACTTC
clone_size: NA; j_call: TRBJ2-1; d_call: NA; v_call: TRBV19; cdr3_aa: CASSISRWEGNEQFF; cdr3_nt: TGTGCCAGTAGTATATCGAGGTGGGAAGGCAATGAGCAGTTCTTC
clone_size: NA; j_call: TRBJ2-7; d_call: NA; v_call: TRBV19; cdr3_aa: CASSQGQGIFYEQYF; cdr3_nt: TGTGCCAGTAGTCAAGGCCAGGGAATCTTCTACGAGCAGTACTTC
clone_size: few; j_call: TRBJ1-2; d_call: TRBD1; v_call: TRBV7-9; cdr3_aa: CASSSTGDYYGYTF; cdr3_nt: TGTGCCAGCAGCTCGACAGGGGACTACTATGGCTACACCTTC
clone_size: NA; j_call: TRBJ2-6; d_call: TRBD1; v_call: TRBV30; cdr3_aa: CAWIPGQVPGANVLTF; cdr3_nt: TGTGCCTGGATCCCGGGACAGGTGCCTGGGGCCAACGTCCTGACTTTC
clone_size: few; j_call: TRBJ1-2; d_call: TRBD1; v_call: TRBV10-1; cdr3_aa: CASSESVGQGYGYTF; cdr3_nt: TGCGCCAGCAGTGAGTCGGTGGGACAGGGTTATGGCTACACCTTC
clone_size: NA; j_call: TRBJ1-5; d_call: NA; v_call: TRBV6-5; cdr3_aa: CASSYGGTNQPQHF; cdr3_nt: TGTGCCAGCAGTTACGGGGGGACCAATCAGCCCCAGCATTTT
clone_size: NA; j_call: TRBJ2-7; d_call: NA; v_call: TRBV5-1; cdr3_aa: CASSLGYGTVSYEQYF; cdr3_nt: TGCGCCAGCAGCTTGGGTTACGGGACGGTATCCTACGAGCAGTACTTC
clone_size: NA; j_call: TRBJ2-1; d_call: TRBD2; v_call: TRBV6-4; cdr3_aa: CASSDSPSGSDYNEQFF; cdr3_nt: TGTGCCAGCAGCGACAGCCCTAGCGGGAGCGACTACAATGAGCAGTTCTTC
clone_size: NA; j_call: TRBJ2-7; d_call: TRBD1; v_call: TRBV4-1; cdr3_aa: CASSELPYGQDFSYEQYF; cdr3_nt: TGCGCCAGCAGCGAACTCCCTTACGGACAGGACTTCTCCTACGAGCAGTACTTC
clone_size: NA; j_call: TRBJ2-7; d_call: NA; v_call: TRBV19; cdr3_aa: CASSIDDSSYEQYF; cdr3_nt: TGTGCCAGTAGTATAGATGATAGCTCCTACGAGCAGTACTTC
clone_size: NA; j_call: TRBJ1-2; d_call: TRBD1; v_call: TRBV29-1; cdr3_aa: CSAETGTTYGYTF; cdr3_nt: TGCAGCGCAGAGACAGGGACGACCTATGGCTACACCTTC
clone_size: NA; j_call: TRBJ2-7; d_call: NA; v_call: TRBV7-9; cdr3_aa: CASSSLDFSYEQYF; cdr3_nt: TGTGCCAGCAGCTCTCTGGACTTCTCCTACGAGCAGTACTTC
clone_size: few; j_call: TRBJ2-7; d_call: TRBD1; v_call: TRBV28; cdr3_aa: CATDPQGALRDEQYF; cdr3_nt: TGTGCCACCGACCCACAGGGGGCGCTCAGGGACGAGCAGTACTTC
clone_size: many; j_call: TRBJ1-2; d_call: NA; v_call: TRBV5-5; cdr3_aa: CASSFGTSIYGYTF; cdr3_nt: TGTGCCAGCAGCTTTGGGACTTCAATTTATGGCTACACCTTC
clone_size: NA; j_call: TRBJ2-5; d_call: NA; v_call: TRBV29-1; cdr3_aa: CSADGETQYF; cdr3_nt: TGCAGCGCCGACGGAGAGACCCAGTACTTC
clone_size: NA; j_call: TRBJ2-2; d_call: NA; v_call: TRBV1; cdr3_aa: CTSSQGAGVLPGLAGRNLTGELFF; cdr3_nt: TGCACCAGCAGCCAAGGGGCCGGGGTTCTTCCGGGACTAGCGGGCCGAAACCTAACCGGGGAGCTGTTTTTT
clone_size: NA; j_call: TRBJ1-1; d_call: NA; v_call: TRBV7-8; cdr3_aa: CASILIGHSEAFF; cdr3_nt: TGTGCCAGCATCCTCATCGGACACTCTGAAGCTTTCTTT
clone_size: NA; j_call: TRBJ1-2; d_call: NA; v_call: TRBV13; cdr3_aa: CASSLRTWSANYGYTF; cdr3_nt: TGTGCCAGCAGCCTTAGAACCTGGTCGGCAAACTATGGCTACACCTTC
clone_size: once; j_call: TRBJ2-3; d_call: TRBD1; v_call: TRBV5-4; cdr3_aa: CASRRQGTDTQYF; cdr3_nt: TGTGCCAGCAGGCGACAGGGAACAGATACGCAGTATTTT
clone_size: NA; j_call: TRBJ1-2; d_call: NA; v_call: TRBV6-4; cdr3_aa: CASRATGLAGYTF; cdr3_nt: TGTGCCAGCAGGGCGACAGGTTTGGCTGGCTACACCTTC
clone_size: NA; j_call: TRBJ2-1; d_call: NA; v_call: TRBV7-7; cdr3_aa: CASSHLGSSYNEQFF; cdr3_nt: TGTGCCAGCAGCCATCTTGGGAGCTCCTACAATGAGCAGTTCTTC
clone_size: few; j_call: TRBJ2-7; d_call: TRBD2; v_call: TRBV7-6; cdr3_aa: CASSLERDYEQYF; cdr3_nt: TGTGCCAGCAGCTTAGAGCGGGACTACGAGCAGTACTTC